The 16 T cell receptor beta chains below come from one sample, sequenced in a study of Tregs in tolerant kidney transplant recipients. TCRdb's table, derived via immunoSEQ multiplex PCR, lists solely in-frame clones and lacks some. The data show roughly 4,900 clones, approximately 40% seen once. No antigen has been identified for these receptors. Sequenced: CD8+ T cells from blood cultured with allogeneic cells. These receptors all stem from a human donor in good health.

The V gene is TRBV29-1, the J gene TRBJ2-2; D may match TRBD1 or TRBD2 (5 bases each). The V gene lost 2 bases and the J gene lost 3 bases, with 19 bases spanning the gap. This CDR3 comprises 17 residues. The germline V gene encodes CDR1 SQVTM and CDR2 ANQGSEA. CDR3 DNA: TGCAGCGTTGAATGTGGGACCACAGGTGGGGACACCGGGGAGCTGTTTTTT. This encodes CSVECGTTGGDTGELFF.

This clone is medium-sized by share. The chain employs TRBV7-9 and TRBJ1-5, with no clear D. The V end lost 5 bases, the J end lost 8 bases, and 10 bases lay between the germline ends. CDR3 length: 12 residues. Germline V lookup: CDR1 SEHNR, CDR2 FQNEAQ (reference sequence). CDR3 sequence (DNA): TGTGCCAGCAGCCGCTCTATGGAGCCCCAGCATTTT. This encodes CASSRSMEPQHF.

This clone has a handful of counts. The chain recombines TRBV6-5 with TRBJ1-2, with a weak D call TRBD1 (5 bases). The V gene lost 0 bases and the J gene lost 8 bases, with 16 bases spanning the gap. The CDR3 has 15 amino acids. CDR1 MNHEY and CDR2 SVGAGI come from the germline V gene. CDR3 protein: CASSYSRPGRDGYTF. The CDR3 coding sequence is TGTGCCAGCAGTTACTCGAGACCGGGACGGGACGGCTACACCTTC.

This clone was picked up a small number of times. This chain joins TRBV6-1 and TRBJ2-3; D unresolved. V was cut by 3 bases and J by 1 base, with 8 bases left in between. The germline gives CDR1 MNHNS, CDR2 SASEGT. The CDR3 contains 14 residues. The CDR3 nucleotides read TGTGCCAGCAGTGAGTGGGTTGGCACAGATACGCAGTATTTT. Translation: CASSEWVGTDTQYF.

This clone was detected a few times. The chain couples TRBV7-6 to TRBJ2-3; the D gene is possibly TRBD1 (7 bases). Trimming left V 5 bases short and J 4 bases short, with 10 bases between. The CDR3 runs to 13 residues. Germline CDR1 and CDR2: SGHVS and FNYEAQ. CDR3 residues: CASSDREADTQYF. The CDR3 DNA reads TGTGCCAGCAGCGACAGGGAGGCAGATACGCAGTATTTT.

By proportion, this clone is medium-sized (0.01 to 0.1%). This chain connects TRBV30 to TRBJ1-2; TRBD1 is a possible D gene (5 bases). The V end was cut by 1 base, the J end by 3 bases, with 9 bases between. CDR3 length equals 13 residues. Germline CDR1 is GTSNPN and CDR2 is SVGIG (reference sequence). This chain's CDR3 is CAWSGAGYYGYTF. CDR3 nucleotide sequence: TGTGCCTGGAGTGGGGCAGGGTACTATGGCTACACCTTC.

This chain connects TRBV4-1 to TRBJ1-3, with D maybe TRBD1 (5 bases). Looked up from germline, CDR1 is MGHRA and CDR2 is YSYEKL. V was clipped by 3 bases and J by 0 bases, with 12 bases between them. The CDR3 runs to 16 residues. The CDR3: CASSHRDLASGNTIYF. The CDR3 coding sequence is TGCGCCAGCAGCCACCGGGACTTAGCCTCTGGAAACACCATATATTTT.

V usage is TRBV7-9 and J usage is TRBJ2-2; D remains ambiguous. V lost 4 bases and J lost 4, with 16 bases in between. The CDR3 is 16 residues long. The germline V gene has CDR1 SEHNR and CDR2 FQNEAQ (reference sequence). The CDR3 sequence is CASSSGGAAATGELFF. In DNA form, the CDR3 reads TGTGCCAGCAGCTCCGGTGGAGCCGCGGCCACCGGGGAGCTGTTTTTT.

A few counts support this clone. The chain recombines TRBV7-9 with TRBJ2-1; D may correspond to TRBD1 or TRBD2 (6 bases each). Germline CDR1 SEHNR, CDR2 FQNEAQ (reference sequence). The CDR3 totals 13 residues. Trimming left V 5 bases short and J 9 bases short, with 14 bases between. DNA for the CDR3: TGTGCCAGCAGCCCTGTGGGGGGCGGTGAGCAGTTCTTC. This sequence encodes CASSPVGGGEQFF.

In regard to this clone: Compared with germline, one end of the junction differs, possibly owing to a read error. The rearrangement uses TRBV5-4 and TRBJ2-7; 7 nucleotides line up with TRBD2. Germline CDR1 SGHNT, CDR2 YYREEE (reference sequence). This CDR3 is built from 14 residues. CDR3 nucleotide sequence: TGCGCCAGCAGCCAAGGACTAGGGGTCTACGAGCAGTACTTC. Translated, it gives CASSQGLGVYEQYF.

This chain uses TRBV6-5 with TRBJ2-2; D is undetermined. CDR1 is MNHEY and CDR2 is SVGAGI in the germline V gene. This CDR3 is 14 amino acids long. Trimming removed 0 bases at V and 4 bases at J, with 6 bases between. As DNA, the CDR3 is TGTGCCAGCAGTTACTCGCCAAGCACCGGGGAGCTGTTTTTT. This codes for CASSYSPSTGELFF.

The J gene is TRBJ2-7, the V gene TRBV6-5, with D perhaps matching TRBD1 (5 bases). This CDR3 is 13 amino acids long. The germline gives CDR1 MNHEY, CDR2 SVGAGI. The V end lost 6 bases, the J end lost 5 bases, and 14 bases lay between the germline ends. This chain's CDR3 is CASRRGLTDEQYF. DNA of the CDR3: TGTGCCAGCAGAAGGGGTCTTACGGACGAGCAGTACTTC.

CDR3 region: CASSLKRYPSGREAFF. In DNA form, the CDR3 reads TGTGCCAGCAGTCTAAAGAGATACCCTTCGGGCAGGGAAGCTTTCTTT. The chain combines TRBV27 with TRBJ1-1; D uncertain. Germline loops: CDR1 MNHEY, CDR2 SMNVEV (reference sequence). Trimming stripped 5 bases from V and 8 bases from J, with 24 bases between. CDR3 length equals 16 residues.

This clone is classed as medium-sized. The chain links TRBV4-1 to TRBJ1-2; TRBD1 might be the D (5 bases). The CDR3 spans 14 residues. In germline, CDR1 is MGHRA, CDR2 YSYEKL. Trimming pared 5 bases from V and 4 bases from J, leaving 14 bases between. In DNA, the CDR3 is TGCGCCAGCAGCTCCGGAAGGGGCGCCTATGGCTACACCTTC. This gives the protein CASSSGRGAYGYTF.

There are a few counts of this clone. The chain carries TRBV7-9 and TRBJ2-7, with 7 bases aligning to TRBD2. This CDR3 spans 15 amino acids. V shed 3 bases, J shed 0 bases, and the junction held 5 bases outside the gene matches. Per germline, CDR1 SEHNR and CDR2 FQNEAQ (reference sequence). The CDR3 DNA reads as TGTGCCAGCAGCTTCGGCGGCGGGAGCTCCTACGAGCAGTACTTC. Translating gives CASSFGGGSSYEQYF.

This clone ranks as medium-sized (0.01 to 0.1%). This chain connects TRBV9 to TRBJ2-1; D gene ambiguous. The germline V and J ends were trimmed by 3 bases and 4 bases, with 5 bases remaining between them. The CDR3 is made up of 12 amino acids. Germline V gives CDR1 SGDLS, CDR2 YYNGEE. The CDR3 nucleotides are TGTGCCAGCAGCGACGGGTACAATGAGCAGTTCTTC. As protein: CASSDGYNEQFF.